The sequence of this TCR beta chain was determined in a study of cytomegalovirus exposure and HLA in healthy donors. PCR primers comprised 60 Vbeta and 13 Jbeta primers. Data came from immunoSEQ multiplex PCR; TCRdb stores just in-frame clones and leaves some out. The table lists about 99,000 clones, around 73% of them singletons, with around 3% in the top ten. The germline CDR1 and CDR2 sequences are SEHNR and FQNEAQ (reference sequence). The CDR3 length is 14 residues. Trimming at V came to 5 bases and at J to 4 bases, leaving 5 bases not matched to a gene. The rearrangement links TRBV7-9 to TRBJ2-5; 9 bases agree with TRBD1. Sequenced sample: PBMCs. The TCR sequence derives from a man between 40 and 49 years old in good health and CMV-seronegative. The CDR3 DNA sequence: TGTGCCAGCAGCGAAACAGGGGGCGGAGAGACCCAGTACTTC. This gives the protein CASSETGGGETQYF.